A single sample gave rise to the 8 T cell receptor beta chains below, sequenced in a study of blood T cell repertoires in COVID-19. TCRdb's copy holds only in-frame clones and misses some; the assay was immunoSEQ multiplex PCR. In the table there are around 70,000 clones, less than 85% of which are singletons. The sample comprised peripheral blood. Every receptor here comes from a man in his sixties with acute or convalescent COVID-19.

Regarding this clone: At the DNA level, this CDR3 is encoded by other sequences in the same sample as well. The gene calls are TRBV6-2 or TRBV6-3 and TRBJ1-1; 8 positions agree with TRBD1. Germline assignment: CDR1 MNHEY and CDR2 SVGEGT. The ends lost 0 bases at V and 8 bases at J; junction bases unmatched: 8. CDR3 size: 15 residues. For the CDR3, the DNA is TGTGCCAGCAGTTACTCAGTCTCAGGGGGCACCGAAGCTTTCTTT. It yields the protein CASSYSVSGGTEAFF.

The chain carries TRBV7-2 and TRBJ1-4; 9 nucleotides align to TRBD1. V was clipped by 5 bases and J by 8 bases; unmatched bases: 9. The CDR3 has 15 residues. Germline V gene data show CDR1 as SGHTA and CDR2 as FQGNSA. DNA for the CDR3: TGTGCCAGCAGCCAAGGCCTTGGGACAGGGGAAAAACTGTTTTTT. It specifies CASSQGLGTGEKLFF.

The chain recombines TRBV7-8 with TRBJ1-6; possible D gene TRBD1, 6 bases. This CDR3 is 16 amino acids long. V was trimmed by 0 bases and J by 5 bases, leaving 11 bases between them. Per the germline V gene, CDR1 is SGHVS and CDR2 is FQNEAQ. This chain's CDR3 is CASSLAGASNNSPLHF. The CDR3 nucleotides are TGTGCCAGCAGCTTAGCGGGGGCTTCCAATAATTCACCCCTCCACTTT.

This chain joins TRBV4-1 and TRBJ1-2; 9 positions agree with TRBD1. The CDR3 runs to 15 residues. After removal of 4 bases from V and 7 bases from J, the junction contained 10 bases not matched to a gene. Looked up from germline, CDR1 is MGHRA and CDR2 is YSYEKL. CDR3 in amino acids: CASSPRDRDVFGYTF. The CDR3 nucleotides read TGCGCCAGCAGCCCGAGGGACAGGGACGTCTTTGGCTACACCTTC.

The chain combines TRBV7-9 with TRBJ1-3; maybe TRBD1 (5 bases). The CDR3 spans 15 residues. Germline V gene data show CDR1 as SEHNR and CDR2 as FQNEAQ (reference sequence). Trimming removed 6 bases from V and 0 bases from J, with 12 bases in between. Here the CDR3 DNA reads TGTGCCAGCAGGCCTCAGGGAAACTCTGGAAACACCATATATTTT. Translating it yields CASRPQGNSGNTIYF.

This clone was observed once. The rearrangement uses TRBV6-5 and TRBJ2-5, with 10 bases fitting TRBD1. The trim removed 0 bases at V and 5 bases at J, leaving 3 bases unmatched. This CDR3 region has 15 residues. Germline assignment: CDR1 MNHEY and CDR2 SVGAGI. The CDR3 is CASSYSGTGVETQYF. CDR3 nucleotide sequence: TGTGCCAGCAGTTACTCCGGGACAGGGGTTGAGACCCAGTACTTC.

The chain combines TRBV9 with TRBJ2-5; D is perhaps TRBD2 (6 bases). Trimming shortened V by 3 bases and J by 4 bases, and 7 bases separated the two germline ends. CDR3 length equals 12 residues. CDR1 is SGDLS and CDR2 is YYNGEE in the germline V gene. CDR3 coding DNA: TGTGCCAGCAGCGGGGACTTAGAGACCCAGTACTTC. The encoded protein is CASSGDLETQYF.

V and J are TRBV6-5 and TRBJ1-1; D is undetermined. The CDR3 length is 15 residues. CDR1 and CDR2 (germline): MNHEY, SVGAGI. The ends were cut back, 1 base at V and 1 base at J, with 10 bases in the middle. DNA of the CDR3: TGTGCCAGCAGTTACTTGAACGAAGCGAACACTGAAGCTTTCTTT. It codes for CASSYLNEANTEAFF.